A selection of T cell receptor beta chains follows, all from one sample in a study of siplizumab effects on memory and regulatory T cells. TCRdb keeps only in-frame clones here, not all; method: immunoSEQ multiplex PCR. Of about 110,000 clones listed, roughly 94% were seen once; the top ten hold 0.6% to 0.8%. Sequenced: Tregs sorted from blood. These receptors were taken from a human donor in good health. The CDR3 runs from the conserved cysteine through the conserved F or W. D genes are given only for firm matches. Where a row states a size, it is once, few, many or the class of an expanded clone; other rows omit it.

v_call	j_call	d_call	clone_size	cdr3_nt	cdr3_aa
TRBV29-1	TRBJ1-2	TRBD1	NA	TGCAGCGCTCTACAGGGGAACTATGGCTACACCTTC	CSALQGNYGYTF
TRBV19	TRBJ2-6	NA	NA	TGTGCCAGTAGTATCCAGCTCTCTGGGGCCAACGTCCTGACTTTC	CASSIQLSGANVLTF
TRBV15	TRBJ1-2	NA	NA	TGTGCCACCAGCAGCCAGAAGCCATCCCTTCTTGGCTACACCTTC	CATSSQKPSLLGYTF
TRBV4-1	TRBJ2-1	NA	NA	TGCGCCAGCAGCCAAGATTGGGGCACCTCTATTTACAATGAGCAGTTCTTC	CASSQDWGTSIYNEQFF
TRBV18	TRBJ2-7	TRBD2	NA	TGTGCCAGCTCACCATTAGCGGGGGGGCCAGACGAGCAGTACTTC	CASSPLAGGPDEQYF
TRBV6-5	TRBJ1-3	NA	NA	TGTGCCAGCAGTCTTGGAAACACCATATATTTT	CASSLGNTIYF
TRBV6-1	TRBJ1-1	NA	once	TGTGCCAGCAGTGAAGTTGGGACTGGGAACACTGAAGCTTTCTTT	CASSEVGTGNTEAFF
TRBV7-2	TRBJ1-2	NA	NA	TGTGCCAGCAGTCTAGTGCGGTATGGCTACACCTTC	CASSLVRYGYTF
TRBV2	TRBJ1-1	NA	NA	TGTGCCAGCAGTGTGACGCCAAAAGAAGCTTTCTTT	CASSVTPKEAFF
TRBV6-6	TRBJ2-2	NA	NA	TGTGCCAGCAGTCTGGCGGGGACCGGGGAGCTGTTTTTT	CASSLAGTGELFF
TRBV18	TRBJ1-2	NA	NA	TGTGCCAGCTCACCAGAGAGACACCTCGGGAGCTATGGCTACACCTTC	CASSPERHLGSYGYTF
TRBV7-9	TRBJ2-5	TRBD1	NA	TGTGCCAGCAGCTCAGGAGACAGGGTGGGAGAGACCCAGTACTTC	CASSSGDRVGETQYF
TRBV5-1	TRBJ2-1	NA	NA	TGCGCCAGCAGCTGGGACCCACAACTCGGGCAGTTCTTC	CASSWDPQLGQFF
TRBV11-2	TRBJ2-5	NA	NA	TGTGCCAGCAGCTACTTGGACAGTAAGGTGGTACCCCAGTACTTC	CASSYLDSKVVPQYF
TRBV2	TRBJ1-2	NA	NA	TGTGCCAGCAGTGATACTAGCGACTATGGCTACACCTTC	CASSDTSDYGYTF
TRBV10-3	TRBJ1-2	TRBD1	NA	TGTGCCATCAGTGAGGGGGGACAGGGGTACGGCTACACCTTC	CAISEGGQGYGYTF
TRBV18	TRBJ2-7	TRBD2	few	TGTGCCAGCTCACCTTCCGGGACTAGCGGCTACGAGCAGTACTTC	CASSPSGTSGYEQYF
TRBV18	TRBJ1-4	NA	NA	TGTGCCAGCTCACCTCCTAGGGGGGAAAAACTGTTTTTT	CASSPPRGEKLFF
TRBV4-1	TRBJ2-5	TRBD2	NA	TGCGCCAGCAGCCAAGACCGGAGGACTAGCGGACAAGAGACCCAGTACTTC	CASSQDRRTSGQETQYF
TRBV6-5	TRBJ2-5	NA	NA	TGTGCCAGCAAGGGTAGGGTACCATCAGAGACCCAGTACTTC	CASKGRVPSETQYF
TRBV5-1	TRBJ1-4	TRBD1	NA	TGCGCCAGCAGGATTACAGGGGGCAGTGAAAAACTGTTTTTT	CASRITGGSEKLFF